What follows are 31 T cell receptor beta chains derived from one specimen sequenced in a study of blood T cell repertoires in COVID-19. The table came from immunoSEQ multiplex PCR; TCRdb's copy has only in-frame clones and leaves some out. This table holds roughly 200,000 clones, more than 75% found once. Sequencing input: peripheral blood. Receptors originate from a man aged 40-55 years with active or convalescent COVID-19.

V usage is TRBV15 and J usage is TRBJ2-5; 9 bases align to TRBD2. This CDR3 spans 14 amino acids. J gave up 4 bases and V 9 bases, and 9 bases lay outside the gene matches. CDR1 and CDR2 (germline): LNHNV, YYDKDF (reference sequence). The CDR3 nucleotides read TGTGCCACTACGGAAGCGGGAGGTTCAGAGACCCAGTACTTC. It is translated as CATTEAGGSETQYF. The full variable domain, rest sourced from reference TRBV15 and TRBJ2-5, is DAMVIQNPRYQVTQFGKPVTLSCSQTLNHNVMYWYQQKSSQAPKLLFHYYDKDFNNEADTPDNFQSRRPNTSFCFLDIRSPGLGDTAMYLCATTEAGGSETQYFGPGTRLLVL.

The chain recombines TRBV5-4 with TRBJ2-1; possible D gene TRBD1, 8 bases. Germline CDR1 is SGHNT and CDR2 is YYREEE (reference sequence). V dropped 2 bases and J dropped 5 bases, with 14 bases sitting between them. There are 15 residues in the CDR3. In DNA form, the CDR3 reads TGTGCCAGCAGCTTAACTACAGGGGGGGACAATGAGCAGTTCTTC. It codes for CASSLTTGGDNEQFF. Using reference TRBV5-4 and TRBJ2-1 for the parts outside the CDR3, the full variable domain is ETGVTQSPTHLIKTRGQQVTLRCSSQSGHNTVSWYQQALGQGPQFIFQYYREEENGRGNFPPRFSGLQFPNYSSELNVNALELDDSALYLCASSLTTGGDNEQFFGPGTRLTVL.

The chain uses TRBV7-2 and TRBJ2-7; a possible D gene is TRBD1 (6 bases). Germline V CDR1 and CDR2: SGHTA, FQGNSA. The V end lost 4 bases, the J end lost 3 bases, and 28 bases lay between the germline ends. The CDR3 length is 19 residues. The CDR3 spells CASSYTRSGAMGRSYEQYF. The CDR3 DNA reads as TGTGCCAGCAGCTATACGAGGTCAGGGGCAATGGGGCGAAGCTACGAGCAGTACTTC.

The chain employs TRBV12-5 and TRBJ2-5; 9 bases fit TRBD1. From germline, CDR1 is LGHNT and CDR2 FRNRAP. There are 16 residues in the CDR3. V lost 7 bases to trimming and J lost 5 bases; unmatched junction nucleotides: 14. The CDR3 bases are TGTGCTAGTGAGGCAACATCCACAGGGGGCCTGGAGACCCAGTACTTC. Its translation: CASEATSTGGLETQYF.

The V and J genes are TRBV6-5 and TRBJ1-1; no definite D call. Trimming pared 2 bases from V and 4 bases from J, leaving 14 bases between. This CDR3 has 15 residues. CDR1 and CDR2 from the germline V gene are MNHEY and SVGAGI. CDR3 bases: TGTGCCAGCAGTTACCCGGGGATGCGGGTCACTGAAGCTTTCTTT. Translated, it gives CASSYPGMRVTEAFF.

The chain recombines TRBV2 with TRBJ2-2, with TRBD1 matching 11 bases. V was clipped by 7 bases and J by 5 bases; unmatched bases: 6. The V gene's germline CDR1 is SNHLY and CDR2 FYNNEI. This CDR3 has 15 amino acids. The CDR3 DNA follows: TGTGCCAGCACTGGGACAGGGGGTTGGACCGGGGAGCTGTTTTTT. Its translation: CASTGTGGWTGELFF.

The rearrangement joins TRBV11-1 to TRBJ2-2; D uncertain. This CDR3 contains 14 residues. Germline V gene lookup returns CDR1 SGHAT and CDR2 FQDESV (reference sequence). V lost 4 bases and J 9 bases, leaving 15 bases between the germline ends. This CDR3 reads CASSSQAFSRELFF. In nucleotides, the CDR3 is TGTGCCAGCAGCTCCCAGGCGTTTTCGCGGGAGCTGTTTTTT.

This clone was seen only once. The chain couples TRBV28 to TRBJ2-6; 8 bases agree with TRBD2. The CDR3 has 15 residues. With 5 bases clipped from V and 0 bases from J, the junction kept 0 bases outside the gene matches. Per the germline V gene, CDR1 is MDHEN and CDR2 is SYDVKM. The CDR3 protein is CASSRGGSGANVLTF. CDR3 sequence (DNA): TGTGCCAGCAGTCGGGGGGGCTCTGGGGCCAACGTCCTGACTTTC.

The V and J genes are TRBV12-1 and TRBJ2-1; TRBD2, the D gene given by the table, was not confirmed from the DNA. TRBV12-1 is reported as a pseudogene. The CDR3 spans 17 residues. CDR3 loop: CASSPPAGLAGTNEQFF. For the CDR3, the DNA is TGTGCCAGCAGCCCCCCCGCTGGACTAGCGGGGACCAATGAGCAGTTCTTC.

The chain recombines TRBV27 with TRBJ2-6; 9 bases are shared with TRBD1. This CDR3 is built from 18 residues. Germline trimming cut 1 base from V and 0 bases from J; bases unmatched to any gene: 4. Per the germline V gene, CDR1 is MNHEY and CDR2 is SMNVEV (reference sequence). This CDR3 is CASSLYDRGSSGANVLTF. In DNA form, the CDR3 reads TGTGCCAGCAGTTTATATGACAGGGGGAGCTCTGGGGCCAACGTCCTGACTTTC.

The chain recombines TRBV15 with TRBJ2-7; 8 nucleotides line up with TRBD1. Germline assignment: CDR1 LNHNV and CDR2 YYDKDF (reference sequence). There are 15 residues in the CDR3. V shed 0 bases, J shed 3 bases, and the junction held 4 bases outside the gene matches. CDR3 coding DNA: TGTGCCACCAGCAGAGATCTTGGACAGGGCTACGAGCAGTACTTC. It is translated as CATSRDLGQGYEQYF. Drawing the rest from reference TRBV15 and TRBJ2-7, the complete variable domain is DAMVIQNPRYQVTQFGKPVTLSCSQTLNHNVMYWYQQKSSQAPKLLFHYYDKDFNNEADTPDNFQSRRPNTSFCFLDIRSPGLGDTAMYLCATSRDLGQGYEQYFGPGTRLTVT.

The chain employs TRBV7-8 and TRBJ1-5; 7 bases agree with TRBD1. Germline assignment: CDR1 SGHVS and CDR2 FQNEAQ. Germline trimming cut 8 bases from V and 7 bases from J; bases unmatched to any gene: 11. The CDR3 has 14 amino acids. The CDR3 coding sequence is TGTGCCAGCCGTGAGGGGGCGAGCGGCCAGCCCCAGCATTTT. It is translated as CASREGASGQPQHF.

This clone was counted between two and nine times. The chain links TRBV4-3 to TRBJ1-6, with D unresolved. Trimming removed 0 bases from V and 0 bases from J, with 9 bases in between. Germline V CDR1 and CDR2: LGHNA, YSLEER. This CDR3 region has 17 residues. The CDR3 DNA reads TGCGCCAGCAGCCAAGAAAGCGGGGACTCCTATAATTCACCCCTCCACTTT. As protein: CASSQESGDSYNSPLHF.

V gene TRBV5-1 combines with J gene TRBJ2-7; D is undetermined. There are 15 residues in the CDR3. CDR1 is SGHRS and CDR2 is YFSETQ in the germline V gene. The V gene lost 4 bases and the J gene lost 2 bases, with 16 bases spanning the gap. This CDR3 is CASSPAPGRTYEQYF. The CDR3 DNA is TGCGCCAGCAGCCCCGCTCCGGGTAGAACCTACGAGCAGTACTTC.

V and J are TRBV7-6 and TRBJ2-2, with D uncertain. Germline V CDR1 and CDR2: SGHVS, FNYEAQ. With 1 base removed from V and 9 bases from J, the gap between germline ends came to 6 bases. The CDR3 extends over 12 amino acids. DNA of the CDR3: TGTGCCAGCAGCTTAGAGCCCAGGGAGCTGTTTTTT. It specifies CASSLEPRELFF.

The chain carries TRBV20-1 and TRBJ2-7; 8 nucleotides align to TRBD1. Germline assignment: CDR1 DFQATT and CDR2 SNEGSKA (reference sequence). V lost 3 bases, J lost 7 bases, and 11 bases stayed unmatched. The CDR3 extends over 14 amino acids. DNA for the CDR3: TGCAGTGCTAGTGGGCCAGGGGGCTTCAGGGAGCAGTACTTC. This encodes CSASGPGGFREQYF.

This sequence joins TRBV6-5 and TRBJ1-5; D may be TRBD1 (5 bases). V was cut by 6 bases and J by 8 bases, with 17 bases left in between. Germline CDR1 and CDR2: MNHEY and SVGAGI. The CDR3 is 14 amino acids. The CDR3 region is CASRVRGGFEPQHF. For the CDR3, the DNA is TGTGCCAGCAGGGTTCGGGGGGGGTTTGAGCCCCAGCATTTT.

The chain uses TRBV7-2 and TRBJ2-5, with D maybe TRBD2 (6 bases). Trimming cost V 11 bases and J 7 bases, with 20 bases left between them. The CDR3 has 13 amino acids. In germline, CDR1 is SGHTA, CDR2 FQGNSA. CDR3 sequence: CAGGVSRVGTQYF. In nucleotides, the CDR3 is TGTGCCGGAGGGGTGTCGCGGGTCGGGACCCAGTACTTC.

The chain couples TRBV6-2 or TRBV6-3 to TRBJ2-7; D is unclear. Trimming removed 2 bases at V and 0 bases at J, with 14 bases between. The CDR3 sequence is 16 residues long. Germline V gene lookup returns CDR1 MNHEY and CDR2 SVGEGT. The CDR3 region has the DNA TGTGCCAGCAGTTACCCCTCCCAGGTTATCTCCTACGAGCAGTACTTC. Translation gives CASSYPSQVISYEQYF.

The V gene is TRBV7-9, the J gene TRBJ2-5, with TRBD1 matching 9 bases. Trimming cost V 4 bases and J 2 bases; bases outside gene matches: 5. Germline loops: CDR1 SEHNR, CDR2 FQNEAQ (reference sequence). The CDR3 sequence is 15 residues long. The CDR3 nucleotides read TGTGCCAGCAGCTCGCCGGACAGGGGTCAAGAGACCCAGTACTTC. Protein sequence: CASSSPDRGQETQYF.

The chain employs TRBV5-1 and TRBJ2-2, with 11 bases matching TRBD2. The CDR3 spans 17 residues. Germline trimming cut 1 base from V and 4 bases from J; bases unmatched to any gene: 6. Germline V lookup: CDR1 SGHRS, CDR2 YFSETQ. CDR3 in DNA: TGCGCCAGCAGCTTGCGACCGGGACTAGCGGTCACCGGGGAGCTGTTTTTT. As protein: CASSLRPGLAVTGELFF.

A few counts support this clone. The chain uses TRBV27 and TRBJ1-2, with TRBD1 identical over 9 bases. CDR3 length: 18 amino acids. J gave up 6 bases and V 6 bases, and 20 bases lay outside the gene matches. CDR1 and CDR2 (germline): MNHEY, SMNVEV (reference sequence). CDR3 in DNA: TGTGCCAGCAGGCTTTCCACAGTACGAACGGGACAGGGACATGGCTACACCTTC. This translates into CASRLSTVRTGQGHGYTF.

The chain uses TRBV28 and TRBJ1-3, with 8 bases that match TRBD1. Germline V gives CDR1 MDHEN, CDR2 SYDVKM. The CDR3 loop spans 14 amino acids. V dropped 6 bases and J dropped 5; count of bases not matched to a gene: 6. CDR3 loop: CASSLTGGRNTIYF. CDR3 DNA: TGTGCCAGCAGCCTTACAGGGGGGAGAAACACCATATATTTT.

In its sample, this clone was seen a few times. This chain links TRBV19 with TRBJ1-5, with a possible D match to TRBD1 (5 bases). The CDR3 consists of 14 residues. Germline CDR1 reads LNHDA; CDR2 reads SQIVND (reference sequence). The germline V and J ends were trimmed by 5 bases and 9 bases, with 17 bases remaining between them. The CDR3 spells CASSLQGGEGPQHF. For the CDR3, the DNA is TGTGCCAGTAGTCTTCAGGGAGGGGAGGGGCCCCAGCATTTT.

The chain is built from TRBV24-1 and TRBJ1-2; 7 bases are a match to TRBD1. The CDR3 loop spans 13 amino acids. Germline CDR1 KGHDR, CDR2 SFDVKD. V shed 4 bases and J 7 bases; nucleotides not matched to a gene: 5. CDR3 region: CATSETGSGGYTF. The CDR3 DNA is TGTGCCACCAGTGAGACAGGGTCGGGTGGCTACACCTTC.

The chain employs TRBV2 and TRBJ1-2; a weak D match, TRBD1 (6 bases). Trimming shortened V by 3 bases and J by 4 bases, and 18 bases separated the two germline ends. This CDR3 contains 16 residues. The V gene's germline CDR1 is SNHLY and CDR2 FYNNEI. CDR3 region: CASSDWGLNLGYGYTF. The DNA for the CDR3 is TGTGCCAGCAGTGATTGGGGGCTAAATCTGGGCTATGGCTACACCTTC.

The chain joins TRBV28 to TRBJ2-7; 11 bases align to TRBD1. Trimming cost V 7 bases and J 6 bases; bases outside gene matches: 11. Germline-derived CDR1 and CDR2 are MDHEN and SYDVKM. This CDR3 spans 15 amino acids. The CDR3 region has the DNA TGTGCCAGCATCCTCTCCGGGACAGGGGGACGCGAGCAGTACTTC. Protein: CASILSGTGGREQYF.

The DNA of the CDR3 is TGTGCCAGCAGCGTAGGACAGCCTGGAAACACCATATATTTT. The encoded protein is CASSVGQPGNTIYF. V gene TRBV9 combines with J gene TRBJ1-3; D might be TRBD1 (5 bases). Between the trimmed V and J ends, which lost 0 bases and 2 bases, there was a span of 6 bases. Germline CDR1 is SGDLS and CDR2 is YYNGEE. This CDR3 contains 14 residues. The complete variable domain, with remaining parts taken from reference TRBV9 and TRBJ1-3, reads DSGVTQTPKHLITATGQRVTLRCSPRSGDLSVYWYQQSLDQGLQFLIQYYNGEERAKGNILERFSAQQFPDLHSELNLSSLELGDSALYFCASSVGQPGNTIYFGEGSWLTVV.

This chain uses TRBV19 with TRBJ1-1; D not certain. This CDR3 contains 13 residues. Germline lookup yields CDR1 LNHDA and CDR2 SQIVND (reference sequence). V lost 3 bases to trimming and J lost 1 base, with 6 bases between them. CDR3 loop: CASSIVQNTEAFF. CDR3 in DNA: TGTGCCAGTAGTATTGTTCAGAACACTGAAGCTTTCTTT.

This chain links TRBV2 with TRBJ2-7; TRBD1 aligns across 8 bases. Looked up from germline, CDR1 is SNHLY and CDR2 is FYNNEI. The CDR3 is 14 residues long. V lost 6 bases and J lost 2; bases outside the gene matches: 6. CDR3 loop: CASRRQGSPYEQYF. In DNA form, the CDR3 reads TGTGCCAGCAGGAGACAGGGGTCGCCCTACGAGCAGTACTTC.

The gene calls are TRBV18 and TRBJ1-3, with 7 bases lining up with TRBD1. The CDR3 length is 16 residues. Germline CDR1 KGHSH, CDR2 LQKENI. Germline trimming cut 5 bases from V and 0 bases from J; bases unmatched to any gene: 7. DNA for the CDR3: TGTGCCAGCTCAACCGGGACAGAAGTCTCTGGAAACACCATATATTTT. It specifies CASSTGTEVSGNTIYF.